This is a list of T cell receptor beta chains from one sample in a study of T-cell reconstitution after alpha-beta-depleted transplantation in children. One entry per CDR3 protein, called by TCRdb with MiXCR from the PCR reads. The table records 250,000 or so distinct CDR3 sequences, under 9.5% of them present only once. This specimen consisted of PBMCs, mostly from graft donor cells, obtained 180 days after TCRalphabeta/CD19-depleted stem cell transplant. The receptors here all came from a male patient aged 10 to 17 who had a stem cell transplant for acute lymphoblastic leukemia, so the T cells may come from the graft donor. The CDR3 runs from the conserved cysteine through the conserved F or W. The order of the fields is clone size, D gene, V gene, J gene, CDR3 protein, CDR3 DNA. The D gene is left open where the match is weak. A row's size may be missing; if present it is once, few, many or a size class.

many	TRBD1	TRBV7-2	TRBJ2-5	CASSSQTGNQETQYF	TGTGCCAGCAGCTCCCAGACAGGGAACCAAGAGACCCAGTACTTC
many	NA	TRBV12-3/TRBV12-4	TRBJ1-2	CASSLSWTSNYGYTF	TGTGCCAGCAGCCTCTCGTGGACATCTAACTATGGCTACACCTTC
many	NA	TRBV29-1	TRBJ2-5	CSVRARQETQYF	TGCAGCGTTCGAGCGCGACAAGAGACCCAGTACTTC
many	NA	TRBV14	TRBJ2-1	CASSQAGRANEQFF	TGTGCCAGCAGCCAAGCCGGCAGGGCTAATGAGCAGTTCTTC
many	NA	TRBV7-4	TRBJ1-5	CASSSKPGHPNQPQHF	TGTGCCAGCAGCTCGAAACCGGGACACCCCAATCAGCCCCAGCATTTT
many	NA	TRBV7-3	TRBJ1-6	CASSPGPNNSPLHF	TGTGCCAGCAGCCCGGGACCGAATAATTCACCCCTCCACTTT
many	NA	TRBV9	TRBJ1-1	CASSVGAMNTEAFF	TGTGCCAGCAGCGTAGGAGCCATGAACACTGAAGCTTTCTTT
many	NA	TRBV7-2	TRBJ2-2	CASSHPNTGELFF	TGTGCCAGCAGCCATCCGAACACCGGGGAGCTGTTTTTT
few	TRBD2	TRBV6-2/TRBV6-3	TRBJ2-3	CASSFSGLAITDTQYF	TGTGCCAGCAGTTTCTCGGGACTAGCGATCACAGATACGCAGTATTTT
many	NA	TRBV15	TRBJ1-1	CATRLQENTEAFF	TGTGCCACCAGGCTCCAAGAGAACACTGAAGCTTTCTTT
few	TRBD2	TRBV7-7	TRBJ2-1	CASSRTAGGPNEQFF	TGTGCTAGCAGCCGAACAGCGGGAGGGCCGAATGAGCAGTTCTTC
few	NA	TRBV18	TRBJ2-3	CASSRGKLDTQYF	TGTGCCAGCTCAAGAGGGAAGCTAGATACGCAGTATTTT
many	NA	TRBV2	TRBJ1-4	CASSEARRGKEKLFF	TGTGCCAGCAGTGAAGCGCGGAGGGGGAAGGAAAAACTGTTTTTT
NA	NA	TRBV3-1	TRBJ2-1	CACSPSPGLYNEQFF	TGTGCCTGCAGCCCCTCCCCCGGGCTCTACAATGAGCAGTTCTTC
NA	NA	TRBV29-1	TRBJ2-7	CSVDHRDTEHQPFYEQYF	TGCAGCGTTGACCACCGGGACACTGAACATCAACCCTTCTACGAGCAGTACTTC
many	NA	TRBV21-1	TRBJ1-2	CASENRGGGGYTF	TGTGCCAGCGAAAACAGGGGAGGGGGTGGCTACACCTTC
few	NA	TRBV24-1	TRBJ2-2	CATSDLPYRARELFF	TGTGCCACCAGTGATCTACCTTACAGGGCCAGGGAGCTGTTTTTT
many	TRBD1	TRBV12-3/TRBV12-4	TRBJ2-7	CASSLGQGHVAGYEQYF	TGTGCCAGCAGCCTGGGACAGGGGCATGTCGCGGGGTACGAGCAGTACTTC
many	TRBD1	TRBV19	TRBJ1-1	CASSTSRQGLTEAFF	TGTGCCAGTAGTACCAGCCGACAGGGATTAACTGAAGCTTTCTTT
many	NA	TRBV29-1	TRBJ1-1	CSFEGRSNTEAFF	TGCAGCTTCGAAGGGAGATCGAACACTGAAGCTTTCTTT
many	TRBD1	TRBV7-8	TRBJ2-1	CASKRQGLANEQFF	TGTGCCAGCAAAAGACAGGGCTTGGCGAATGAGCAGTTCTTC
many	TRBD2	TRBV19	TRBJ2-7	CASRTSGRSSYEQYF	TGTGCCAGTCGAACTAGCGGGAGGAGCTCCTACGAGCAGTACTTC
many	NA	TRBV6-2/TRBV6-3	TRBJ2-1	CASSYSPRGYEQFF	TGTGCCAGCAGTTACTCCCCAAGGGGTTATGAGCAGTTCTTC
many	NA	TRBV14	TRBJ1-1	CASSHRGVNTEAFF	TGTGCCAGCAGCCACAGGGGAGTGAACACTGAAGCTTTCTTT
many	NA	TRBV4-3	TRBJ2-2	CASSTLSNTGELFF	TGCGCCAGCAGCACCCTATCGAACACCGGGGAGCTGTTTTTT
many	NA	TRBV11-1	TRBJ2-2	CASSLGVGLTSGELFF	TGTGCCAGCAGCTTAGGCGTCGGCCTAACGAGCGGGGAGCTGTTTTTT
many	NA	TRBV9	TRBJ2-2	CASSYRLSGPGELFF	TGTGCCAGCAGCTACCGGCTGTCGGGGCCCGGGGAGCTGTTTTTT
many	NA	TRBV28	TRBJ2-7	CASSPRRHLYEQYF	TGTGCCAGCAGCCCCCGGAGACACCTCTACGAGCAGTACTTC
many	NA	TRBV20-1	TRBJ2-7	CSASGTPYEQYF	TGCAGTGCTTCCGGGACACCCTACGAGCAGTACTTC
NA	NA	TRBV12-3/TRBV12-4	TRBJ2-7	CASSLPPSGGGSYEQYF	TGTGCCAGCAGTCTCCCCCCTAGCGGAGGGGGGTCGTACGAGCAGTACTTC
NA	TRBD1	TRBV10-1	TRBJ2-5	CASSERAGGEETQYF	TGCGCCAGCAGTGAGAGGGCAGGGGGCGAGGAGACCCAGTACTTC
few	TRBD1	TRBV20-1	TRBJ1-1	CSASRQGAEAFF	TGCAGTGCTAGCCGACAGGGGGCTGAAGCTTTCTTT
many	TRBD2	TRBV6-1	TRBJ2-3	CASSAGGTDTQYF	TGTGCCAGCAGTGCGGGGGGGACAGATACGCAGTATTTT
many	NA	TRBV29-1	TRBJ1-2	CSVEDRKGYTF	TGCAGCGTTGAAGATCGAAAGGGCTACACCTTC
many	TRBD1	TRBV3-1	TRBJ1-5	CASSRGTGRFGNQPQHF	TGTGCCAGCAGCCGGGGGACAGGGAGGTTTGGCAATCAGCCCCAGCATTTT
many	NA	TRBV4-2	TRBJ1-5	CASSQEFGAEQPQHF	TGTGCCAGCAGCCAAGAATTTGGGGCGGAACAGCCCCAGCATTTT
many	NA	TRBV6-5	TRBJ2-5	CASSRARRETQYF	TGTGCCAGCAGCAGAGCCCGCAGGGAGACCCAGTACTTC
many	TRBD2	TRBV28	TRBJ2-5	CASSLTARASGIGETQYF	TGTGCCAGCAGTTTAACCGCGCGGGCTAGCGGAATAGGGGAGACCCAGTACTTC
many	NA	TRBV5-1	TRBJ2-5	CASSLALQETQYF	TGCGCCAGCAGCTTGGCACTCCAAGAGACCCAGTACTTC
many	TRBD1	TRBV7-8	TRBJ2-7	CASSLASTGGFYEQYF	TGTGCCAGCAGCTTAGCGTCAACAGGGGGCTTCTACGAGCAGTACTTC
many	TRBD2	TRBV6-1	TRBJ2-2	CASRASGSAGELFF	TGTGCCAGCAGGGCTAGCGGGAGTGCCGGGGAGCTGTTTTTT
many	NA	TRBV12-3/TRBV12-4	TRBJ2-3	CASTSGPSLGDTQYF	TGTGCCAGCACCTCCGGACCCTCCCTGGGGGATACGCAGTATTTT
NA	NA	TRBV4-2	TRBJ2-3	CASSQEGTVGDTQYF	TGTGCCAGCAGCCAAGAAGGGACGGTGGGGGATACGCAGTATTTT